This T cell receptor beta chain appears in the sequencing data of a study of cytomegalovirus exposure and HLA in healthy donors. General study results and limits: Analyzed later, most CMV-associated TCR beta chains appeared HLA-restricted. Some V segments, TRBV6-2 and TRBV6-3 among them, were indistinguishable and were therefore excluded.

CDR1 is SGHVS, CDR2 FNYEAQ, per germline. J was trimmed by 4 bases and V by 3 bases; bases with no gene match: 2. CDR3 length: 14 residues. A multiplex PCR was run with 60 Vbeta primers and 13 Jbeta primers. The assay was immunoSEQ multiplex PCR, and TCRdb's table has in-frame clones only and misses some. Altogether 100,000 to 150,000 clones are present, around 78% being singletons, with the ten largest covering about 20%. A single count supports this clone. No antigen is known for it. Sample: PBMCs. The chain combines TRBV7-6 with TRBJ2-1, with 8 nucleotides matching TRBD2. This clonotype was sampled from a man younger than 35 in good health and CMV-seropositive. The CDR3 sequence is CASSFGLAYNEQFF. The CDR3 DNA reads as TGTGCCAGCAGCTTTGGACTAGCTTACAATGAGCAGTTCTTC.